Each of the 26 T cell receptor beta chains below was sequenced from the same sample in a study of radiation and T cells in renal cell carcinoma. Time point described: baseline pretreatment blood. Treatment noted: 15 Gy SBRT to primary tumor, nephrectomy 4 weeks later. Assay used: immunoSEQ multiplex PCR; TCRdb lists only in-frame clones, some missing. The sample holds 45,000 or so clones; roughly four fifths are singletons and the top ten take about 33%. The source material was blood, sampled from a patient whose treatment included radiotherapy and nephrectomy. These receptors were taken from a woman aged 65 to 85 with renal cell carcinoma.

In its sample, this clone was seen once. V is TRBV12-5 and J is TRBJ2-2; no definite D call. This CDR3 is built from 13 residues. Trimming removed 2 bases at V and 2 bases at J, with 3 bases between. In germline, CDR1 is LGHNT, CDR2 FRNRAP. The CDR3 protein is CASGLLNTGELFF. DNA of the CDR3: TGTGCTAGTGGTTTGTTAAACACCGGGGAGCTGTTTTTT.

This clone was seen a few times. The V gene is TRBV19, the J gene TRBJ1-2, with 10 bases fitting TRBD1. CDR3 length: 13 residues. V shed 5 bases, J shed 6 bases, and the junction held 3 bases outside the gene matches. Per the germline V gene, CDR1 is LNHDA and CDR2 is SQIVND (reference sequence). CDR3 residues: CASSVTGGNGYTF. CDR3 nucleotides: TGTGCCAGTAGTGTGACAGGGGGCAATGGCTACACCTTC.

The chain has TRBV4-1 and TRBJ1-4; D not resolved. The V and J ends lost 3 bases and 4 bases respectively, with 12 bases between them. The germline V gene encodes CDR1 MGHRA and CDR2 YSYEKL. CDR3 length: 15 residues. Here the CDR3 DNA reads TGCGCCAGCAGCCAGAGGTCTCGTGATAATGAAAAACTGTTTTTT. This encodes CASSQRSRDNEKLFF.

The chain couples TRBV7-8 to TRBJ2-2; perhaps TRBD2 as D (5 bases). Germline CDR1 SGHVS, CDR2 FQNEAQ. CDR3 length: 14 residues. V lost 5 bases, J lost 1 base, and 8 bases lay in between. CDR3 in amino acids: CASSGEGNTGELFF. The CDR3 nucleotides are TGTGCCAGCAGCGGCGAGGGGAACACCGGGGAGCTGTTTTTT.

The CDR3 sequence: CASSQAGQGFTGELFF. In nucleotides, the CDR3 is TGCGCCAGCAGCCAGGCAGGACAGGGGTTCACCGGGGAGCTGTTTTTT. The J gene is TRBJ2-2, the V gene TRBV4-1; TRBD1 matches 9 bases. The CDR3 runs to 16 residues. J lost 4 bases, V lost 3 bases, and 6 bases had no gene match. Germline CDR1 MGHRA, CDR2 YSYEKL.

V is TRBV5-1 and J is TRBJ1-2, with D tentatively TRBD1 (6 bases). V gave up 0 bases and J gave up 4 bases, with 10 bases separating them. CDR1 SGHRS and CDR2 YFSETQ come from the germline V gene. This CDR3 is built from 14 residues. The CDR3: CASSLAGGAYGYTF. DNA of the CDR3: TGCGCCAGCAGCTTGGCCGGGGGGGCCTATGGCTACACCTTC.

This clone was detected a few times. The CDR3 loop reads CASRRGLAGYNEQFF. The DNA for the CDR3 is TGTGCCAGCAGGAGGGGACTAGCGGGCTACAATGAGCAGTTCTTC. This chain connects TRBV6-5 to TRBJ2-1; TRBD2 aligns across 12 bases. This CDR3 is 15 amino acids long. V was clipped by 6 bases and J by 3 bases; unmatched bases: 3. Germline V gene sequence: CDR1 MNHEY, CDR2 SVGAGI.

This clone was recorded only once. This sequence joins TRBV5-6 and TRBJ2-2; TRBD2 agrees at 12 bases. CDR1 is SGHDT and CDR2 is YYEEEE in the germline V gene. V dropped 5 bases and J dropped 1; count of bases not matched to a gene: 3. CDR3 length: 16 amino acids. The CDR3 spells CASSLLAGGNTGELFF. The CDR3 DNA reads as TGTGCCAGCAGTTTACTAGCGGGAGGGAACACCGGGGAGCTGTTTTTT.

In DNA form, the CDR3 reads TGTGCCAGCAGTTACTCGTTCGTCACAACTAATGAAAAACTGTTTTTT. It translates to CASSYSFVTTNEKLFF. V is TRBV6-6 and J is TRBJ1-4; D not resolved. In germline, CDR1 is MNHNY, CDR2 SVGAGI (reference sequence). The CDR3 loop spans 16 amino acids. Trimming pared 0 bases from V and 0 bases from J, leaving 8 bases between.

This clone showed up just a few times. The chain uses TRBV19 and TRBJ2-3; 9 bases are shared with TRBD2. The trim removed 8 bases at V and 4 bases at J, leaving 7 bases unmatched. This CDR3 has 14 residues. Germline V gene sequence: CDR1 LNHDA, CDR2 SQIVND (reference sequence). CDR3 sequence (DNA): TGTGCCAGTGGATGGGCGGGAGGGTCAGATACGCAGTATTTT. Its protein product is CASGWAGGSDTQYF.

The chain couples TRBV7-9 to TRBJ2-5; D not resolved. The CDR3 contains 11 residues. V was trimmed by 1 base and J by 5 bases, leaving 2 bases between them. Germline assignment: CDR1 SEHNR and CDR2 FQNEAQ (reference sequence). The CDR3 spells CASSLDETQYF. The CDR3 DNA follows: TGTGCCAGCAGCTTAGACGAGACCCAGTACTTC.

The CDR3 loop is CASSSGGGNQPQHF. CDR3 sequence (DNA): TGTGCCAGCAGCTCGGGAGGGGGGAATCAGCCCCAGCATTTT. The rearrangement joins TRBV5-4 to TRBJ1-5, with D perhaps TRBD1 (6 bases). Germline V CDR1 and CDR2: SGHNT, YYREEE (reference sequence). The CDR3 has 14 residues. The V end was cut by 3 bases, the J end by 4 bases, with 11 bases between.

The rearrangement uses TRBV7-3 and TRBJ2-3; D is perhaps TRBD1 or TRBD2 (5 bases each). The CDR3 has 15 amino acids. The germline V gene encodes CDR1 SGHTA and CDR2 FQGTGA. V gave up 2 bases and J gave up 1 base, with 10 bases separating them. The DNA for the CDR3 is TGTGCCAGCAGCTTAGTCGGGGACCGCACAGATACGCAGTATTTT. It specifies CASSLVGDRTDTQYF.

The V and J genes are TRBV5-1 and TRBJ2-5; D possibly corresponds to TRBD1 (5 bases). V lost 5 bases and J 1 base, leaving 12 bases between the germline ends. Germline CDR1 reads SGHRS; CDR2 reads YFSETQ. CDR3 length: 14 amino acids. The chain's CDR3 is CASRPTGFQETQYF. CDR3 DNA sequence: TGCGCCAGCAGGCCTACAGGTTTCCAAGAGACCCAGTACTTC.

The rearrangement links TRBV13 to TRBJ1-5, with a tentative D call TRBD1 (5 bases). The CDR3 consists of 14 residues. The V end was cut by 2 bases, the J end by 1 base, with 6 bases between. Germline V gene data show CDR1 as PRHDT and CDR2 as FYEKMQ (reference sequence). CDR3 DNA: TGTGCCAGCAGCTTACAGGGAAGCAATCAGCCCCAGCATTTT. The encoded protein is CASSLQGSNQPQHF.

The chain joins TRBV6-5 to TRBJ1-5, with D perhaps matching TRBD1 (6 bases). This CDR3 has 13 amino acids. From germline, CDR1 is MNHEY and CDR2 SVGAGI. The V gene lost 8 bases and the J gene lost 7 bases, with 15 bases spanning the gap. The DNA for the CDR3 is TGTGCCAGCGGTAGGGGGGGCGGGCAGCCCCAGCATTTT. This translates into CASGRGGGQPQHF.

This CDR3 reads CASSLDRADEAFF. The CDR3 DNA reads TGTGCCAGTAGTTTGGACAGGGCGGATGAAGCTTTCTTT. The V gene is TRBV19, the J gene TRBJ1-1, with 8 bases lining up with TRBD1. V was pared by 5 bases and J by 7 bases, with 6 bases of the junction left unmatched. The CDR3 totals 13 residues. CDR1 is LNHDA and CDR2 is SQIVND in the germline V gene (reference sequence).

This clone has just one count. This CDR3 is CASSRGRTSGSYEQYF. CDR3 nucleotide sequence: TGTGCCAGCAGTCGTGGACGCACTAGCGGGAGTTACGAGCAGTACTTC. The chain joins TRBV28 to TRBJ2-7; TRBD2 matches at 11 bases. V gave up 5 bases and J gave up 4 bases; unmatched junction bases: 10. This CDR3 spans 16 amino acids. CDR1 and CDR2 (germline): MDHEN, SYDVKM.

Only one count was recorded for this clone. The chain combines TRBV10-3 with TRBJ1-2, with D unresolved. With 10 bases removed from V and 1 base from J, the gap between germline ends came to 22 bases. The CDR3 is 16 residues long. Germline lookup yields CDR1 ENHRY and CDR2 SYGVKD. The DNA of the CDR3 is TGTGCCACCTCCCCCCGGGCGTCCGGCATTAACTATGGCTACACCTTC. This codes for CATSPRASGINYGYTF.

This chain joins TRBV27 and TRBJ2-1; 8 bases fit TRBD2. Unmatched junction bases numbered 11, after V lost 4 bases and J lost 9 bases. This CDR3 spans 15 amino acids. Germline-derived CDR1 and CDR2 are MNHEY and SMNVEV (reference sequence). The chain's CDR3 is CASSSGSRGGSEQFF. In nucleotides, the CDR3 is TGTGCCAGCAGTTCCGGCTCTCGGGGGGGGAGTGAGCAGTTCTTC.

The gene calls are TRBV19 and TRBJ2-3; 8 nucleotides line up with TRBD1. This CDR3 comprises 16 residues. The germline CDR1 and CDR2 sequences are LNHDA and SQIVND (reference sequence). The junction had 8 bases not matched to a gene; V was cut back by 6 bases and J by 0 bases. CDR3 bases: TGTGCCAGTAGATCCGGGCAGGGGGCTAGCACAGATACGCAGTATTTT. Protein sequence: CASRSGQGASTDTQYF. Drawing the rest from reference TRBV19 and TRBJ2-3, the complete variable domain is DGGITQSPKYLFRKEGQNVTLSCEQNLNHDAMYWYRQDPGQGLRLIYYSQIVNDFQKGDIAEGYSVSREKKESFPLTVTSAQKNPTAFYLCASRSGQGASTDTQYFGPGTRLTVL.

The chain has TRBV6-1 and TRBJ2-7; D is undetermined. Germline loops: CDR1 MNHNS, CDR2 SASEGT. The CDR3 covers 11 residues. Deletions cut 2 bases from V and 5 bases from J, with 4 bases between. The chain's CDR3 is CASSEQNEQYF. The CDR3 bases are TGTGCCAGCAGTGAACAGAACGAGCAGTACTTC.

The rearrangement links TRBV30 to TRBJ1-5, with D maybe TRBD1 (5 bases). The length of the CDR3 is 16 residues. Germline CDR1 reads GTSNPN; CDR2 reads SVGIG (reference sequence). The germline V and J ends were trimmed by 2 bases and 3 bases, with 17 bases remaining between them. CDR3 coding DNA: TGTGCCTGGAGTTCCAGACCCGGGACGCACAATCAGCCCCAGCATTTT. Its translation: CAWSSRPGTHNQPQHF. Using reference TRBV30 and TRBJ1-5 for the parts outside the CDR3, the full variable domain is SQTIHQWPATLVQPVGSPLSLECTVEGTSNPNLYWYRQAAGRGLQLLFYSVGIGQISSEVPQNLSASRPQDRQFILSSKKLLLSDSGFYLCAWSSRPGTHNQPQHFGDGTRLSIL.

The J gene is TRBJ2-5, the V gene TRBV29-1; D is unresolved. CDR3 length: 11 amino acids. The V end was cut by 0 bases, the J end by 5 bases, with 4 bases between. Germline loops: CDR1 SQVTM, CDR2 ANQGSEA. The chain's CDR3 is CSVEDRETQYF. The CDR3 bases are TGCAGCGTTGAAGATCGGGAGACCCAGTACTTC. Combining the CDR3 with reference TRBV29-1 and TRBJ2-5 gives the whole variable domain SAVISQKPSRDICQRGTSLTIQCQVDSQVTMMFWYRQQPGQSLTLIATANQGSEATYESGFVIDKFPISRPNLTFSTLTVSNMSPEDSSIYLCSVEDRETQYFGPGTRLLVL.

The chain carries TRBV9 and TRBJ1-1, with a possible D match to TRBD1 (5 bases). Between the trimmed V and J ends, which lost 4 bases and 4 bases, there was a span of 20 bases. The V gene's germline CDR1 is SGDLS and CDR2 YYNGEE. This CDR3 has 16 residues. The CDR3 region has the DNA TGTGCCAGCAGCTTAACCGGGACCCTCGAGGCCACTGAAGCTTTCTTT. Translated, it gives CASSLTGTLEATEAFF.

This chain links TRBV5-1 with TRBJ1-5; TRBD1 matches at 11 bases. J lost 5 bases, V lost 3 bases, and 4 bases had no gene match. This CDR3 is 15 amino acids long. From germline, CDR1 is SGHRS and CDR2 YFSETQ. The DNA for the CDR3 is TGCGCCAGCAGCTGGACAGGGGGCGGCGATCAGCCCCAGCATTTT. It encodes CASSWTGGGDQPQHF.